Listed below are T cell receptor beta chains from one sample, sequenced in a study of cytomegalovirus exposure and HLA in healthy donors. TCRdb's table, derived via immunoSEQ multiplex PCR, lists solely in-frame clones and lacks some. Here the sample spans tens of thousands of clones, around 96% being singletons. The material sequenced was PBMCs. Source of these receptors: a man younger than 30 in good health and CMV-seropositive. CDR3s leave out the opening cysteine and the closing phenylalanine or tryptophan. Size is omitted from some rows. Given values are once, few, many or a class for expanded clones.

abundance,j_gene,v_gene,CDR3aa
NA,TRBJ2-1,TRBV6-1,ASSEVRAGKINEQF
NA,TRBJ2-7,TRBV19,ASRDSDYHTYEQY
NA,TRBJ2-2,TRBV11-2,ASSPKRRMAGNTGELF
NA,TRBJ1-2,TRBV6-1,ASSDMKREAGYGYT
NA,TRBJ2-4,TRBV28,ASSATSGGAKNIQY
once,TRBJ1-6,TRBV6-1,ASSEAPGRGNSPLH
once,TRBJ1-2,TRBV2,ASSFRDFLAGYT
NA,TRBJ2-2,TRBV10-2,ASSEMGRELF
NA,TRBJ2-1,TRBV7-6,ASSPRPSTRQF
NA,TRBJ2-7,TRBV2,ASSDGQRMYSEQY
NA,TRBJ2-4,TRBV29-1,SARPSGGIIQY
NA,TRBJ1-6,TRBV6-1,ASREADQGGSPLH
NA,TRBJ1-1,TRBV7-9,ASSSLGGWGVRDTEAF
NA,TRBJ2-5,TRBV25-1,ASSEWTGGAGETQY
NA,TRBJ1-1,TRBV5-6,ASSLSGGYMVSEAF
NA,TRBJ1-3,TRBV9,ASSPGQVVAGNTIY
once,TRBJ2-7,TRBV5-1,ASSRPGGISYEQY
once,TRBJ1-4,TRBV28,ASRGGGSINEKLF
NA,TRBJ2-7,TRBV7-9,ASSNGLVGYEQY
NA,TRBJ1-5,TRBV19,ASSSGQGQWQPQH
NA,TRBJ1-2,TRBV21-1,ASSKEPGQPNYGYT
NA,TRBJ1-3,TRBV7-3,ASSLSSGNTIY
NA,TRBJ2-3,TRBV12-2,ASRLGGLARGRFTDTQY
NA,TRBJ2-1,TRBV28,ASSPPGGVEQF
NA,TRBJ2-1,TRBV27,ASSSKKGQGTFNEQF